The sequence of this T cell receptor beta chain was determined in a study of cytomegalovirus exposure and HLA in healthy donors. General study findings and limits: Specificity for CMV antigens was confirmed in vitro for a few of the CMV-associated chains.

In regard to this clone: Its antigen is not identified.

Germline V gene lookup returns CDR1 LNHDA and CDR2 SQIVND (reference sequence). V lost 2 bases, J lost 4 bases, and 11 bases stayed unmatched. The CDR3 consists of 17 residues. Clones were sequenced by immunoSEQ multiplex PCR, and TCRdb holds only the in-frame ones, with some missing. The sample comprises under 200,000 clones, about 90% of which are singletons, and roughly 3% rests with the top ten. This sequence originates from a woman in her late teens or twenties in good health and CMV-seropositive. The source material was PBMCs. J is TRBJ2-7 and V is TRBV19, with 10 positions matching TRBD2. This chain's CDR3 is CASSIQLGTSEPYEQYF. The CDR3, as DNA: TGTGCCAGTAGTATACAGCTGGGGACTAGCGAACCGTACGAGCAGTACTTC.